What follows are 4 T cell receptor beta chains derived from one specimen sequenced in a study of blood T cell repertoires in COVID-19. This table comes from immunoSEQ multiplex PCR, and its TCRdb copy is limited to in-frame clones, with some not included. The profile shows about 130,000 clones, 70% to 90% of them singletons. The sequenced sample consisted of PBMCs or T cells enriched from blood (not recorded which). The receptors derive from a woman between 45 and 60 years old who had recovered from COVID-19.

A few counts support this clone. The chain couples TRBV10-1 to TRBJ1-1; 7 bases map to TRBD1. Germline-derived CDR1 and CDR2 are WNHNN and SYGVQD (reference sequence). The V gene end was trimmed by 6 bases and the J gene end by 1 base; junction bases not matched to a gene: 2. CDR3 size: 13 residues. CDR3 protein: CASSGTANTEAFF. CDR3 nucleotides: TGCGCCAGCAGCGGGACAGCGAACACTGAAGCTTTCTTT.

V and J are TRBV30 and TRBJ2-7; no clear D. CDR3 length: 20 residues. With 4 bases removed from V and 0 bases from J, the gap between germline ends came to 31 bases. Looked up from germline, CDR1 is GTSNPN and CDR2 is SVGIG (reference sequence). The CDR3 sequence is CAWTTGAQPPENNHSYEQYF. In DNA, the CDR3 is TGTGCCTGGACGACGGGTGCGCAGCCACCTGAGAATAACCACTCCTACGAGCAGTACTTC.

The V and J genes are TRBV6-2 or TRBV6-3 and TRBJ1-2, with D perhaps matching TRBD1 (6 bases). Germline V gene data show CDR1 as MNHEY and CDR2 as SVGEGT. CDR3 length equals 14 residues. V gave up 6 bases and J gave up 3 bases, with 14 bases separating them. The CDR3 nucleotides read TGTGCCAGCAGCCCAGGGCAGGGGTACTATGGCTACACCTTC. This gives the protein CASSPGQGYYGYTF.

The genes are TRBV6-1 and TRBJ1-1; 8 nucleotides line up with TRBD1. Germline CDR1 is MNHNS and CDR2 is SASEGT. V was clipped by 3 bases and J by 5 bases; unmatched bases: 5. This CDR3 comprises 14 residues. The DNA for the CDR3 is TGTGCCAGCAGTGAGGACAGGGATGGGACTGAAGCTTTCTTT. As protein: CASSEDRDGTEAFF.